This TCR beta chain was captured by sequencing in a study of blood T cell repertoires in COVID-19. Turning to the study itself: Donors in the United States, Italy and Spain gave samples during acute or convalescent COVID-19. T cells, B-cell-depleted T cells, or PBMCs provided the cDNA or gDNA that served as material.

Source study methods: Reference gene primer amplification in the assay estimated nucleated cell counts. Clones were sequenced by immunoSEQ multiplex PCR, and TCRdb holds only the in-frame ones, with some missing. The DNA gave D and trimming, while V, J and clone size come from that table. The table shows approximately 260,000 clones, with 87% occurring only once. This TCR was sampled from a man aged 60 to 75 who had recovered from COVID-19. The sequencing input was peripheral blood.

The CDR3 DNA is TGTGCCAGTAGTAGTAGCGGGGGGGCCACAGATACGCAGTATTTT. Residues: CASSSSGGATDTQYF. The J gene is TRBJ2-3, the V gene TRBV19; 11 bases map to TRBD2. Looked up from germline, CDR1 is LNHDA and CDR2 is SQIVND (reference sequence). This CDR3 has 15 residues. The V gene end was trimmed by 4 bases and the J gene end by 2 bases; junction bases not matched to a gene: 2. Complete variable domain (other parts from reference TRBV19 and TRBJ2-3): DGGITQSPKYLFRKEGQNVTLSCEQNLNHDAMYWYRQDPGQGLRLIYYSQIVNDFQKGDIAEGYSVSREKKESFPLTVTSAQKNPTAFYLCASSSSGGATDTQYFGPGTRLTVL.